The T cell receptor (beta chain) under discussion was sequenced for a study of glioma-infiltrating T cells after dendritic cell vaccination. TCRdb keeps only in-frame clones here, not all; method: immunoSEQ multiplex PCR. The table shows 75,000 to 100,000 clones, with 75% to 85% occurring only once. Germline CDR1 SGHTS, CDR2 YDEGEE. Losses at the gene ends were 4 bases for V and 4 bases for J; bases not matched to a gene: 16. CDR3 size: 18 residues. The sequencing used blood, collected before dendritic cell vaccination. The J gene is TRBJ2-2, the V gene TRBV5-8; TRBD2 aligns across 7 bases. This sequence was found in a human donor with glioblastoma. Here the CDR3 reads CASSPWRTRTSGTGELFF. The CDR3 DNA follows: TGTGCCAGCAGCCCCTGGCGGACCCGGACTAGTGGCACCGGGGAGCTGTTTTTT.